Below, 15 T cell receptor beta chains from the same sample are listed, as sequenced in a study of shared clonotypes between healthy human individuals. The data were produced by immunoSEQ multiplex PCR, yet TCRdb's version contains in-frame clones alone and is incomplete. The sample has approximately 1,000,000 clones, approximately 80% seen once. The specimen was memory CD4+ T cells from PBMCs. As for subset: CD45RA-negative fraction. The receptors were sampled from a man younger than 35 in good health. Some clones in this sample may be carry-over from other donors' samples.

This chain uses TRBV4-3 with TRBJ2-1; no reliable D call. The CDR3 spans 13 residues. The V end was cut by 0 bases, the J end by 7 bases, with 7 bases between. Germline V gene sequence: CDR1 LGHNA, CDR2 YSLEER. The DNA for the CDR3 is TGCGCCAGCAGCCAAGATCTTGCTAATGAGCAGTTCTTC. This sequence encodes CASSQDLANEQFF.

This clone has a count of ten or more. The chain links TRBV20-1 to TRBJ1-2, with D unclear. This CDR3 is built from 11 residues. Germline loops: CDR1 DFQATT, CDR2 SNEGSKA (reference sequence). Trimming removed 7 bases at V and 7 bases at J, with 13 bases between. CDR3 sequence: CSGQYSSGYTF. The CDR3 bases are TGCAGTGGGCAGTACTCTAGTGGCTACACCTTC.

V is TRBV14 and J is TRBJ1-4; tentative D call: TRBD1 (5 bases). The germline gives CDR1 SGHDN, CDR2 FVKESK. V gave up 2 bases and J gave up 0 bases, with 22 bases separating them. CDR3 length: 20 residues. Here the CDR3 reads CASSQLRGLAGGATNEKLFF. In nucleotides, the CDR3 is TGTGCCAGCAGCCAATTAAGGGGTCTTGCGGGGGGAGCAACTAATGAAAAACTGTTTTTT. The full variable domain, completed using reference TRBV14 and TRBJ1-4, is EAGVTQFPSHSVIEKGQTVTLRCDPISGHDNLYWYRRVMGKEIKFLLHFVKESKQDESGMPNNRFLAERTGGTYSTLKVQPAELEDSGVYFCASSQLRGLAGGATNEKLFFGSGTQLSVL.

The CDR3 protein is CASSRGGTTPYEQYF. The CDR3 DNA reads as TGTGCCAGCAGCAGGGGCGGGACGACGCCGTACGAGCAGTACTTC. The chain recombines TRBV6-1 with TRBJ2-7; D may match TRBD1 or TRBD2 (6 bases each). Trimming took 6 bases from V and 4 from J, leaving 19 bases between them. The germline V gene has CDR1 MNHNS and CDR2 SASEGT. There are 15 residues in the CDR3.

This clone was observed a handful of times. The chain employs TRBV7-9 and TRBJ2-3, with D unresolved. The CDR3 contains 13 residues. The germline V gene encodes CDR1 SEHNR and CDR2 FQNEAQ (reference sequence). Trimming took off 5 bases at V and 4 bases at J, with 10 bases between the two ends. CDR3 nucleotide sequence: TGTGCCAGCAGCCGCTCCCCTCCAGATACGCAGTATTTT. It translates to CASSRSPPDTQYF. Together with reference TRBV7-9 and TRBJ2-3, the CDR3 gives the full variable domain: DTGVSQNPRHKITKRGQNVTFRCDPISEHNRLYWYRQTLGQGPEFLTYFQNEAQLEKSRLLSDRFSAERPKGSFSTLEIQRTEQGDSAMYLCASSRSPPDTQYFGPGTRLTVL.

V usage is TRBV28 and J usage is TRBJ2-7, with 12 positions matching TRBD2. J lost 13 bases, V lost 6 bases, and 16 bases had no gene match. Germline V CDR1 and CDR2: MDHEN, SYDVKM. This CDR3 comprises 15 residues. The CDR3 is CASSPIMSSGREPYF. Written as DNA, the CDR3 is TGTGCCAGCAGCCCCATTATGTCTAGCGGGAGGGAGCCTTACTTC.

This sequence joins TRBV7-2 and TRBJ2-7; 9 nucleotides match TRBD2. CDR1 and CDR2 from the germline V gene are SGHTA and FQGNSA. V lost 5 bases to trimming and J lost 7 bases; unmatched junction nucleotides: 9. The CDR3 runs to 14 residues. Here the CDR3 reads CASSTRLAVGEQYF. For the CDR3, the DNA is TGTGCCAGCAGCACCCGACTAGCGGTGGGTGAGCAGTACTTC.

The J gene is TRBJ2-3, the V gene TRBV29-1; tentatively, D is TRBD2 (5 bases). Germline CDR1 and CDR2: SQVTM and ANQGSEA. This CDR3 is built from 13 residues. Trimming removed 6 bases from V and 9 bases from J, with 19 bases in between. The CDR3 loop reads CSVPPGPTGTQYF. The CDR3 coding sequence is TGCAGCGTCCCCCCCGGGCCCACGGGGACGCAGTATTTT.

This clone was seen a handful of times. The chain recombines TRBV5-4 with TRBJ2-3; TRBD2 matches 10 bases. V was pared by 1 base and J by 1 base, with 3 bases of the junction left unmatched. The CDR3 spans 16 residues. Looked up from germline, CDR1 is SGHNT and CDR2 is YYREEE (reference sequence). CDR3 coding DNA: TGTGCCAGCAGCTTGTGGCTAGCGGGAGGCACAGATACGCAGTATTTT. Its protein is CASSLWLAGGTDTQYF.

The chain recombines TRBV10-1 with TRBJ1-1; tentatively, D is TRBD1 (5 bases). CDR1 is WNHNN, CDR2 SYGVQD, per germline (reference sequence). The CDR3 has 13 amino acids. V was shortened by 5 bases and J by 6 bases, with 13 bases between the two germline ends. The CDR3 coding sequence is TGCGCCAGCAGTACCGGGACCCGATCTGAAGCTTTCTTT. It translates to CASSTGTRSEAFF.

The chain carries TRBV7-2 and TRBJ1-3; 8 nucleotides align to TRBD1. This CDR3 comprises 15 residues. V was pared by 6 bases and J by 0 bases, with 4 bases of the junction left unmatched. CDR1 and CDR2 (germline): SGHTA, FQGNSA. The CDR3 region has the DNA TGTGCCAGCAGGCGGGACAGGAGCTCTGGAAACACCATATATTTT. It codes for CASRRDRSSGNTIYF.

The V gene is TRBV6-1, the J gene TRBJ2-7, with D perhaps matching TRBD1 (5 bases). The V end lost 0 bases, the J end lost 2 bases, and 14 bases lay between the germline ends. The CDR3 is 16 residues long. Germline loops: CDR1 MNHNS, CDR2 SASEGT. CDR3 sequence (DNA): TGTGCCAGCAGTGAAGCACTCAGGGCATTCCCCTACGAGCAGTACTTC. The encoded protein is CASSEALRAFPYEQYF.

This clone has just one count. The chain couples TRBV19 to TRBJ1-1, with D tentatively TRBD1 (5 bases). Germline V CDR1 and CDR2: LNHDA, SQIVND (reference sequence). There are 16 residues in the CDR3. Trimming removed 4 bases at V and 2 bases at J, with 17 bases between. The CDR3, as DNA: TGTGCCAGTAGTAGGGGGGTCAGAGGGCTAAACACTGAAGCTTTCTTT. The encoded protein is CASSRGVRGLNTEAFF.

The CDR3 sequence: CASSSVGTAQPPYEQYF. The CDR3 nucleotides are TGTGCCAGCAGCTCGGTCGGGACAGCCCAACCCCCCTACGAGCAGTACTTC. The chain has TRBV7-8 and TRBJ2-7; TRBD1 agrees at 7 bases. Germline V gene lookup returns CDR1 SGHVS and CDR2 FQNEAQ. Losses at the gene ends were 4 bases for V and 2 bases for J; bases not matched to a gene: 14. This CDR3 comprises 17 residues.

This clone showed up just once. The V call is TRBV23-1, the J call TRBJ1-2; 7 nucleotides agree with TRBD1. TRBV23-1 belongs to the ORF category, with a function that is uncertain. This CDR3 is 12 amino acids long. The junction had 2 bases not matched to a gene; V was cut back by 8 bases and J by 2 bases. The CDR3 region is CASPDRNYGYTF. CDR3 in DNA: TGCGCCAGCCCGGACAGGAACTATGGCTACACCTTC.